The 2 T cell receptor beta chains presented below share a single source sample, sequenced in a study of blood T cell repertoires in COVID-19. This table comes from immunoSEQ multiplex PCR, and its TCRdb copy is limited to in-frame clones, with some not included. The data hold approximately 200,000 clones, with roughly 84% observed a single time. Input material: peripheral blood. The receptor source for this set is a man between 35 and 55 years old with active or convalescent COVID-19.

The J gene is TRBJ1-5, the V gene TRBV28; D gene uncertain. Germline-derived CDR1 and CDR2 are MDHEN and SYDVKM. This CDR3 has 16 amino acids. V lost 2 bases and J lost 2, with 13 bases in between. CDR3 region: CASSLRGGIGNQPQHF. As DNA, the CDR3 is TGTGCCAGCAGTTTACGAGGCGGGATCGGCAATCAGCCCCAGCATTTT.

This chain uses TRBV27 with TRBJ2-7, with 8 bases identical to TRBD2. V was pared by 6 bases and J by 3 bases, with 7 bases of the junction left unmatched. The CDR3 runs to 14 residues. Germline CDR1 reads MNHEY; CDR2 reads SMNVEV (reference sequence). The CDR3 loop is CASSPLAADYEQYF. CDR3 DNA: TGTGCCAGCAGCCCACTAGCGGCAGACTACGAGCAGTACTTC.